The present T cell receptor (beta chain) was sequenced within a study of blood T cell repertoires in COVID-19. TCRdb's copy holds only in-frame clones and misses some; the assay was immunoSEQ multiplex PCR. The sample contains 150,000 to 200,000 clones, 80% of which appear only once. This clone was observed a few times. Germline V lookup: CDR1 GTSNPN, CDR2 SVGIG (reference sequence). The CDR3 contains 14 residues. J was trimmed by 1 base and V by 6 bases; bases with no gene match: 5. The receptor was isolated from a man aged 40-55 years who had recovered from COVID-19. The material sequenced was PBMCs or T cells enriched from blood (not recorded which). This chain links TRBV30 with TRBJ2-3, with TRBD2 identical over 9 bases. This CDR3 is CACERGDGTDTQYF. In DNA form, the CDR3 reads TGTGCCTGTGAGCGGGGGGACGGCACAGATACGCAGTATTTT.